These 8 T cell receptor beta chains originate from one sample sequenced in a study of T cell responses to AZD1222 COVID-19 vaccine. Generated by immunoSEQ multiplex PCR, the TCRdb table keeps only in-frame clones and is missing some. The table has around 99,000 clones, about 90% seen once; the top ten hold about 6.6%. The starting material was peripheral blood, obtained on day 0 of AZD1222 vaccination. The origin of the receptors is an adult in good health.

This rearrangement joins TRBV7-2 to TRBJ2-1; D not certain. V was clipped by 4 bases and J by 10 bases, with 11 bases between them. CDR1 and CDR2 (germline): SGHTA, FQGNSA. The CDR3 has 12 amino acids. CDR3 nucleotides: TGTGCCAGCAGCTACTCCAAAGGCGAGCAGTTCTTC. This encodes CASSYSKGEQFF.

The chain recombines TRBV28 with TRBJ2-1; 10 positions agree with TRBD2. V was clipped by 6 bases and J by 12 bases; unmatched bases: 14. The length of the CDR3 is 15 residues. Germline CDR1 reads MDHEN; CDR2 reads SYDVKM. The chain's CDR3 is CASSLTSGNRQWQFF. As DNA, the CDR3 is TGTGCCAGCAGCCTTACTAGCGGGAACCGACAATGGCAGTTCTTC. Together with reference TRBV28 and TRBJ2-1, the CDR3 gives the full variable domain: DVKVTQSSRYLVKRTGEKVFLECVQDMDHENMFWYRQDPGLGLRLIYFSYDVKMKEKGDIPEGYSVSREKKERFSLILESASTNQTSMYLCASSLTSGNRQWQFFGPGTRLTVL.

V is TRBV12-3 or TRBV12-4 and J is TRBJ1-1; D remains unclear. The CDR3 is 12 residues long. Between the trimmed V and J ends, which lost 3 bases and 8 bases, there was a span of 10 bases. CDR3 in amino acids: CASSLGLIEAFF. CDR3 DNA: TGTGCCAGCAGTTTGGGTTTGATAGAAGCTTTCTTT.

The CDR3 is CASSSRESYGYTF. Written as DNA, the CDR3 is TGTGCCAGCAGTTCCAGGGAATCCTATGGCTACACCTTC. The chain combines TRBV28 with TRBJ1-2; tentatively, D is TRBD1 (5 bases). The CDR3 length is 13 residues. In germline, CDR1 is MDHEN, CDR2 SYDVKM. Trimming cost V 4 bases and J 4 bases, with 10 bases left between them.

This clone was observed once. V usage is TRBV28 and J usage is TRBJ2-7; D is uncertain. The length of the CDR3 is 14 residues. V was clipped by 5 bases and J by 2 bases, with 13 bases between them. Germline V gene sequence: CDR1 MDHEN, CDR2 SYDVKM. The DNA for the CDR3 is TGTGCCAGCAGTGAACCTCGGTACCCCTACGAGCAGTACTTC. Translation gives CASSEPRYPYEQYF. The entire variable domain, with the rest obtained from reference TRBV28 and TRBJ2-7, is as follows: DVKVTQSSRYLVKRTGEKVFLECVQDMDHENMFWYRQDPGLGLRLIYFSYDVKMKEKGDIPEGYSVSREKKERFSLILESASTNQTSMYLCASSEPRYPYEQYFGPGTRLTVT.

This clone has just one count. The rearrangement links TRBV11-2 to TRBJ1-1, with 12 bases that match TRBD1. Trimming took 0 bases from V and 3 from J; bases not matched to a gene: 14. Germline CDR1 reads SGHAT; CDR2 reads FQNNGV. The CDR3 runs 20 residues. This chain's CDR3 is CASSLDGTGGSGGLDTEAFF. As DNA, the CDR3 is TGTGCCAGCAGCTTAGACGGGACAGGGGGCAGCGGAGGGCTCGACACTGAAGCTTTCTTT.

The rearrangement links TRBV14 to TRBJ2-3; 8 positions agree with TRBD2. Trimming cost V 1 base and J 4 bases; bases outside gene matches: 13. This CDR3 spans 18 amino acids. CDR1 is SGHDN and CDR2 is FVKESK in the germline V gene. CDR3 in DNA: TGTGCCAGCAGCCAAGGCAGGAGCGGCGGGAGGTCCCCAGATACGCAGTATTTT. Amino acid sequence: CASSQGRSGGRSPDTQYF.

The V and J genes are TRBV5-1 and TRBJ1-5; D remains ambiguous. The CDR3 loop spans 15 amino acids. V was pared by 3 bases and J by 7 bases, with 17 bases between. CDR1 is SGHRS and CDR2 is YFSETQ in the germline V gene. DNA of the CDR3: TGCGCCAGCAGCTCGGATGGTTCCAACCTCCAGCCCCAGCATTTT. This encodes CASSSDGSNLQPQHF.